This is a list of T cell receptor beta chains from one sample in a study of blood T cells in healthy people across ages. TCRdb called the 5' RACE reads again in MiXCR, with one record for every CDR3 protein. The table lists fewer than 800,000 distinct CDR3 sequences, 20% to 25% of them singletons. Sequenced input: blood. Source of these receptors: a man aged 65 to 79 in good health. Each CDR3 is given with its conserved first and last residue. A D gene is named only where the DNA matches it firmly. Part of the rows lack a size; the others show once, few, many or a class for expanded clones.

>few|TRBJ2-7|-|TRBV6-2/TRBV6-3
TGTGCCAGCAGTACCGGGGCCAACTACGAGCAGTACTTC
CASSTGANYEQYF
>-|TRBJ2-7|-|TRBV5-5
TGTGCCAGCAGCCCGGATCCGGGCTCCTACGAGCAGTACTTC
CASSPDPGSYEQYF
>-|TRBJ2-1|TRBD2|TRBV6-1
TGTGCCAGCCAAGGGACTAGCGGGAGGTTCAGCTCCTACAATGAGCAGTTCTTC
CASQGTSGRFSSYNEQFF
>many|TRBJ2-1|TRBD1|TRBV28
TGTGCCAGCAGTTTTTCCGGGACAGGGCTTAATGAGCAGTTCTTC
CASSFSGTGLNEQFF
>many|TRBJ2-1|TRBD2|TRBV29-1
TGCAGCGTTGATTCAATGGGACTAGCGCACAATGAGCAGTTCTTC
CSVDSMGLAHNEQFF
>few|TRBJ2-7|-|TRBV29-1
TGCAGCGTTACAAAGATAGGAGGTGAAGAGTACTTC
CSVTKIGGEEYF
>once|TRBJ2-5|-|TRBV5-1
TGCGCCAGCAGCACGCCCGGCCGTGGGGAGACCCAGTACTTC
CASSTPGRGETQYF
>many|TRBJ2-2|-|TRBV25-1
TGTGCCAGCAGTCCTCCCTCGCGGGACACCGGGGAGCTGTTTTTT
CASSPPSRDTGELFF
>many|TRBJ2-4|TRBD1|TRBV29-1
TGCAGCGTTAGTTTCGGGACAGGTGGAATTCTAGCCAAAAACATTCAGTACTTC
CSVSFGTGGILAKNIQYF
>-|TRBJ1-2|TRBD1|TRBV20-1
TGCAGTGCTAGAGCACAGGGGCTGCCCAACTATGGCTACACCTTC
CSARAQGLPNYGYTF
>-|TRBJ2-7|-|TRBV20-1
TGCAGTGCCTTACAGGGTACCTACGAGCAGTACTTC
CSALQGTYEQYF
>-|TRBJ1-1|TRBD1|TRBV20-1
TGCAGTGCTAGAACTGGGACAGCAACTGAAGCTTTCTTT
CSARTGTATEAFF
>few|TRBJ1-6|-|TRBV7-9
TGTGCCAGCAGCTCCCCTCCGGCGGGTTCACCCCTCCACTTT
CASSSPPAGSPLHF
>-|TRBJ2-1|TRBD2|TRBV12-3/TRBV12-4
TGTGCCAGCAGTCCGACTAGCGGGAAATACAATGAGCAGTTCTTC
CASSPTSGKYNEQFF
>few|TRBJ2-4|-|TRBV3-1
TGTGCCAGCAGCCCAGCGACAGACGTAGCCAAAAACATTCAGTACTTC
CASSPATDVAKNIQYF
>-|TRBJ1-5|-|TRBV3-1
TGTGCCAGCAGCCATAGCGGTGGCAATCAGCCCCAGCATTTT
CASSHSGGNQPQHF
>-|TRBJ2-3|-|TRBV20-1
TGCAGTGCCCAACCAGGGGAGGGGACGCAGTATTTT
CSAQPGEGTQYF
>many|TRBJ2-7|TRBD2|TRBV20-1
TGCAGTGCCCCGGGACTAGCGGGCCACGAGCAGTACTTC
CSAPGLAGHEQYF
>many|TRBJ1-4|-|TRBV2
TGTGCCAGCAGTGAGCAGGGGACTAATGAAAAACTGTTTTTT
CASSEQGTNEKLFF
>few|TRBJ2-2|TRBD2|TRBV7-7
TGTGCTAGCAGCCTAGGTCCCGGCGGGAGGGCCTTCTCCGGGGAGCTGTTTTTT
CASSLGPGGRAFSGELFF
>-|TRBJ1-1|-|TRBV27
TGTGCCAGCAGGCCGGGGACGAACACTGAAGCTTTCTTT
CASRPGTNTEAFF
>many|TRBJ2-7|TRBD1|TRBV12-3/TRBV12-4
TGTGCCAGCAGTCCACAGGGGTACGAGCAGTACTTC
CASSPQGYEQYF
>-|TRBJ1-3|-|TRBV5-1
TGCGCCAGCAGTGAGCGGGGCACGGGAAACACCATATATTTT
CASSERGTGNTIYF
>-|TRBJ2-7|-|TRBV5-6
TGTGCCAGCAGCTTGGCCTCATGGGACTACGAGCAGTACTTC
CASSLASWDYEQYF
>-|TRBJ1-2|-|TRBV2
TGTGCCAGCATGGGGGGCAGGCATGGCTACACCTTC
CASMGGRHGYTF
>few|TRBJ2-4|-|TRBV4-1
TGCGCCAGCAGCCAAGTTTACGGGACAGCCAAAAACATTCAGTACTTC
CASSQVYGTAKNIQYF